The source of this T cell receptor beta chain is a study of T cell changes during pregnancy in multiple sclerosis. Measured with immunoSEQ multiplex PCR; TCRdb has only the in-frame clones, and not every one. The sample lists 65,000 to 95,000 clones; more than 85% were seen once. The junction had 13 bases not matched to a gene; V was cut back by 5 bases and J by 6 bases. The CDR3 runs to 17 residues. Germline V gene sequence: CDR1 MDHEN, CDR2 SYDVKM. The sample was peripheral blood, taken after pregnancy. This rearrangement joins TRBV28 to TRBJ2-1; TRBD2 matches 10 bases. This TCR was sampled from a female donor in good health, enrolled as a control in a pregnancy study. CDR3 DNA: TGTGCCAGCAGTCCCCTGGCCGGGACTAGCGATCTCAATGAGCAGTTCTTC. This gives the protein CASSPLAGTSDLNEQFF.